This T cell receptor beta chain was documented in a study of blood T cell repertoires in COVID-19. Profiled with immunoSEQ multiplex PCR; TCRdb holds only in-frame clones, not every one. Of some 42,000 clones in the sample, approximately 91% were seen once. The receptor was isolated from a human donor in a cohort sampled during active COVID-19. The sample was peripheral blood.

The DNA for the CDR3 is TGTGCCACCAGCAGAGATCTGGCGGGACCTTACACTGAAGCTTTCTTT. It encodes CATSRDLAGPYTEAFF. The chain has TRBV15 and TRBJ1-1, with a tentative D call TRBD1 (5 bases). CDR1 is LNHNV and CDR2 is YYDKDF in the germline V gene (reference sequence). V dropped 0 bases and J dropped 3 bases, with 14 bases sitting between them. CDR3 size: 16 residues. The full variable domain, with the rest looked up from reference TRBV15 and TRBJ1-1, is DAMVIQNPRYQVTQFGKPVTLSCSQTLNHNVMYWYQQKSSQAPKLLFHYYDKDFNNEADTPDNFQSRRPNTSFCFLDIRSPGLGDTAMYLCATSRDLAGPYTEAFFGQGTRLTVV.